Listed here is a single T cell receptor (beta chain). The antigen is not known. Isolating CD4+ and CD8+ cells involved positive magnetic bead selection on an AutoMACS. Their purity was then checked by flow cytometry. Trimming cost V 2 bases and J 3 bases; bases outside gene matches: 6. The CDR3 length is 16 residues. Germline V gives CDR1 SGHRS, CDR2 YFSETQ. The repertoire was sequenced with immunoSEQ multiplex PCR; TCRdb's copy has only in-frame clones and lacks some. The top ten hold roughly 14% of the sample, which has roughly 20,000 clones, approximately 87% seen once. The entry originates in a study of somatic mutations in cytotoxic T cells in rheumatoid arthritis. Whole-study results and caveats: Some patients, about an eighth of the roughly 65, had a largest CD8+ clone that exceeded 20% of CD8+ cells. The slight TRBV07 underrepresentation in rheumatoid arthritis patients received no adjustment for multiple comparisons.

The sample comprised CD8+ T cells sorted from blood. The receptor was isolated from a middle-aged man in good health. The chain combines TRBV5-1 with TRBJ2-7, with TRBD2 matching 12 bases. CDR3 bases: TGCGCCAGCAGCTTCGGGACTAGCGGGTTTTTCTACGAGCAGTACTTC. Residues: CASSFGTSGFFYEQYF.